The 22 T cell receptor beta chains below come from one sample, sequenced in a study of T cell responses to AZD1222 COVID-19 vaccine. The assay was immunoSEQ multiplex PCR, and TCRdb's table has in-frame clones only and misses some. Here the sample spans about 130,000 clones, under 90% being singletons. Sample: peripheral blood, taken on day 0 of AZD1222 vaccination. The receptors stem from an adult in good health.

The chain employs TRBV12-3 or TRBV12-4 and TRBJ1-2; D remains unclear. The CDR3 is 12 residues long. V was pared by 6 bases and J by 2 bases, with 7 bases between. The CDR3 bases are TGTGCCAGCAGACGCAGAAACTATGGCTACACCTTC. It codes for CASRRRNYGYTF.

This clone has more than one count but fewer than ten. This chain uses TRBV7-9 with TRBJ1-1, with D tentatively TRBD1 (5 bases). The V end lost 5 bases, the J end lost 4 bases, and 17 bases lay between the germline ends. CDR1 and CDR2 (germline): SEHNR, FQNEAQ (reference sequence). The CDR3 consists of 15 residues. CDR3: CASSLLPGHVTEAFF. In nucleotides, the CDR3 is TGTGCCAGCAGCCTCCTCCCAGGGCATGTCACTGAAGCTTTCTTT.

V usage is TRBV5-8 and J usage is TRBJ2-3, with D perhaps TRBD1 or TRBD2 (5 bases each). Germline CDR1 SGHTS, CDR2 YDEGEE. The V end was cut by 0 bases, the J end by 5 bases, with 13 bases between. The CDR3 length is 15 residues. As DNA, the CDR3 is TGTGCCAGCAGCTTGGTTTGGGGGTTGGGAGATACGCAGTATTTT. Its translation is CASSLVWGLGDTQYF.

The DNA of the CDR3 is TGTGCCTGGATAGGCGGGAGCTACAATGAGCAGTTCTTC. Translating gives CAWIGGSYNEQFF. The rearrangement uses TRBV30 and TRBJ2-1; 7 positions match TRBD2. The V and J ends lost 4 bases and 3 bases, in that order; junction bases with no gene match: 3. The CDR3 contains 13 residues. The germline CDR1 and CDR2 sequences are GTSNPN and SVGIG (reference sequence).

A single count supports this clone. Here the CDR3 reads CASSQVGSDTEAFF. The CDR3 DNA follows: TGCGCCAGCAGCCAAGTCGGCTCGGACACTGAAGCTTTCTTT. The chain is built from TRBV4-1 and TRBJ1-1; no reliable D call. V was trimmed by 1 base and J by 3 bases, leaving 9 bases between them. This CDR3 comprises 14 residues. Germline V lookup: CDR1 MGHRA, CDR2 YSYEKL.

The V gene is TRBV19, the J gene TRBJ2-2; tentatively, D is TRBD1 (5 bases). Germline V gene sequence: CDR1 LNHDA, CDR2 SQIVND (reference sequence). Trimming pared 7 bases from V and 8 bases from J, leaving 11 bases between. This CDR3 region has 12 residues. DNA for the CDR3: TGTGCCAGTATCAGCAGGGTGGGGGAGCTGTTTTTT. It translates to CASISRVGELFF. Together with reference TRBV19 and TRBJ2-2, the CDR3 gives the full variable domain: DGGITQSPKYLFRKEGQNVTLSCEQNLNHDAMYWYRQDPGQGLRLIYYSQIVNDFQKGDIAEGYSVSREKKESFPLTVTSAQKNPTAFYLCASISRVGELFFGEGSRLTVL.

The V call is TRBV18, the J call TRBJ2-1, with 12 bases aligning to TRBD2. The CDR3 totals 18 residues. Trimming cost V 4 bases and J 7 bases; bases outside gene matches: 14. Germline CDR1 is KGHSH and CDR2 is LQKENI. The CDR3 spells CASSLQTPGLAGSNEQFF. CDR3 nucleotides: TGTGCCAGCTCACTACAAACCCCGGGACTAGCGGGTTCAAATGAGCAGTTCTTC. Filled out from reference TRBV18 and TRBJ2-1, the complete variable domain reads NAGVMQNPRHLVRRRGQEARLRCSPMKGHSHVYWYRQLPEEGLKFMVYLQKENIIDESGMPKERFSAEFPKEGPSILRIQQVVRGDSAAYFCASSLQTPGLAGSNEQFFGPGTRLTVL.

This clone has a single count. The chain is built from TRBV11-3 and TRBJ2-1; possible D gene TRBD1, 5 bases. Germline CDR1 reads SGHNT; CDR2 reads YENEEA. With 5 bases removed from V and 3 bases from J, the gap between germline ends came to 11 bases. The CDR3 totals 14 residues. In nucleotides, the CDR3 is TGTGCCAGCAGCCTAGGGGCGGTCTACAATGAGCAGTTCTTC. It encodes CASSLGAVYNEQFF. The variable domain in full, completed from reference TRBV11-3 and TRBJ2-1, reads EAGVVQSPRYKIIEKKQPVAFWCNPISGHNTLYWYLQNLGQGPELLIRYENEEAVDDSQLPKDRFSAERLKGVDSTLKIQPAELGDSAVYLCASSLGAVYNEQFFGPGTRLTVL.

The gene calls are TRBV11-2 and TRBJ1-2, with TRBD1 matching over 8 bases. Germline trimming cut 2 bases from V and 8 bases from J; bases unmatched to any gene: 7. The germline gives CDR1 SGHAT, CDR2 FQNNGV. This CDR3 has 14 amino acids. CDR3 DNA sequence: TGTGCCAGCAGCTTATTAGACAGGGGAGGAGGCTACACCTTC. Translating it yields CASSLLDRGGGYTF.

This chain joins TRBV18 and TRBJ2-1, with 10 bases lining up with TRBD2. The CDR3 sequence is 15 residues long. J gave up 9 bases and V 2 bases, and 7 bases lay outside the gene matches. Germline values: CDR1 KGHSH, CDR2 LQKENI. The CDR3 spells CASSPKTSGSGEQFF. CDR3 bases: TGTGCCAGCTCACCAAAGACTAGCGGGTCGGGTGAGCAGTTCTTC.

This clone was observed a few times. This chain connects TRBV9 to TRBJ2-2, with D uncertain. V shed 0 bases and J shed 2 bases, with 11 bases lying between them. The CDR3 length is 16 residues. CDR1 and CDR2 from the germline V gene are SGDLS and YYNGEE. The CDR3 bases are TGTGCCAGCAGCGTAGGGGTCGGCGGTAACACCGGGGAGCTGTTTTTT. Protein product: CASSVGVGGNTGELFF.

This clone has a count of ten or more. This rearrangement joins TRBV10-3 to TRBJ2-7; D remains unclear. Germline CDR1 ENHRY, CDR2 SYGVKD. This CDR3 has 15 amino acids. V was pared by 6 bases and J by 4 bases, with 19 bases between. CDR3 sequence reads: CAISSGTGAQYEQYF. CDR3 DNA: TGTGCCATCAGCTCTGGTACGGGTGCTCAGTACGAGCAGTACTTC.

The chain recombines TRBV6-4 with TRBJ1-1; no clear D. V was pared by 5 bases and J by 4 bases, with 11 bases between. This CDR3 has 13 amino acids. CDR1 is MRHNA, CDR2 SNTAGT, per germline. The DNA for the CDR3 is TGTGCCAGCAGTAGAGAACCCTCCACTGAAGCTTTCTTT. This gives the protein CASSREPSTEAFF.

The chain joins TRBV29-1 to TRBJ1-1; possible D gene TRBD1, 5 bases. Trimming pared 6 bases from V and 1 base from J, leaving 18 bases between. There are 15 residues in the CDR3. Germline V CDR1 and CDR2: SQVTM, ANQGSEA. Written as DNA, the CDR3 is TGCAGCGTCGCCCGGCCCGGACAAGCGAACACTGAAGCTTTCTTT. It yields the protein CSVARPGQANTEAFF.

The chain recombines TRBV19 with TRBJ1-1, with a possible D match to TRBD1 (5 bases). The CDR3 totals 15 residues. The germline gives CDR1 LNHDA, CDR2 SQIVND (reference sequence). V was trimmed by 7 bases and J by 0 bases, leaving 15 bases between them. The CDR3 region has the DNA TGTGCCAGTAAGGGGCAGCCTATAATGAACACTGAAGCTTTCTTT. It encodes CASKGQPIMNTEAFF.

V and J are TRBV5-1 and TRBJ2-3; 15 nucleotides agree with TRBD2. The length of the CDR3 is 17 residues. V gave up 3 bases and J gave up 6 bases; unmatched junction bases: 8. Germline V CDR1 and CDR2: SGHRS, YFSETQ. The CDR3 is CASSSGLAGGLGDTQYF. The CDR3 DNA reads TGCGCCAGCAGCTCGGGACTAGCGGGGGGACTAGGGGATACGCAGTATTTT.

The chain combines TRBV4-1 with TRBJ2-3; possibly TRBD2 for D (5 bases). Germline V gene sequence: CDR1 MGHRA, CDR2 YSYEKL. This CDR3 spans 20 amino acids. V was pared by 0 bases and J by 0 bases, with 22 bases between. In DNA, the CDR3 is TGCGCCAGCAGCCAAGATCTAGCTCCGCGGGTTAGAGGGAGCACAGATACGCAGTATTTT. Translating it yields CASSQDLAPRVRGSTDTQYF.

This clone occurred a few times. At the DNA level, this CDR3 is encoded by other sequences in the same sample as well. The CDR3 sequence: CASSWGTEAFF. Here the CDR3 DNA reads TGTGCCAGCAGTTGGGGGACTGAAGCTTTCTTT. The chain combines TRBV27 with TRBJ1-1, with TRBD1 as a possible D gene (5 bases). In germline, CDR1 is MNHEY, CDR2 SMNVEV (reference sequence). The V end was cut by 4 bases, the J end by 5 bases, with 5 bases between. The CDR3 covers 11 residues.

The chain recombines TRBV9 with TRBJ1-2; 10 nucleotides line up with TRBD1. Germline V CDR1 and CDR2: SGDLS, YYNGEE. The CDR3 loop spans 15 amino acids. Trimming took 4 bases from V and 2 from J; bases not matched to a gene: 5. The CDR3 bases are TGTGCCAGCAGCCATCAGGACAGGGGGAACTATGGCTACACCTTC. Translating gives CASSHQDRGNYGYTF.

The V call is TRBV19, the J call TRBJ2-7; tentatively, D is TRBD1 or TRBD2 (5 bases each). Trimming shortened V by 7 bases and J by 3 bases, and 19 bases separated the two germline ends. The CDR3 spans 15 residues. Germline V gene sequence: CDR1 LNHDA, CDR2 SQIVND (reference sequence). The CDR3 sequence is CASKGSGSKGYEQYF. DNA of the CDR3: TGTGCCAGTAAAGGTTCAGGGAGTAAAGGCTACGAGCAGTACTTC.

The V gene is TRBV4-3, the J gene TRBJ2-1; no firm D call. Germline V gene lookup returns CDR1 LGHNA and CDR2 YSLEER. V gave up 0 bases and J gave up 5 bases, with 17 bases separating them. This CDR3 is 17 amino acids long. The CDR3 is CASSQEVEVFVDNEQFF. As DNA, the CDR3 is TGCGCCAGCAGCCAAGAAGTAGAAGTATTTGTAGACAATGAGCAGTTCTTC.

Comments on this clone: Other DNA sequences in the same sample also yield this CDR3. The V and J genes are TRBV6-1 and TRBJ1-1; D uncertain. The CDR3 loop spans 13 amino acids. The V gene lost 2 bases and the J gene lost 2 bases, with 6 bases spanning the gap. CDR1 is MNHNS and CDR2 is SASEGT in the germline V gene. CDR3 sequence reads: CASSELQNTEAFF. DNA for the CDR3: TGTGCCAGCAGTGAATTACAAAACACTGAAGCTTTCTTT.